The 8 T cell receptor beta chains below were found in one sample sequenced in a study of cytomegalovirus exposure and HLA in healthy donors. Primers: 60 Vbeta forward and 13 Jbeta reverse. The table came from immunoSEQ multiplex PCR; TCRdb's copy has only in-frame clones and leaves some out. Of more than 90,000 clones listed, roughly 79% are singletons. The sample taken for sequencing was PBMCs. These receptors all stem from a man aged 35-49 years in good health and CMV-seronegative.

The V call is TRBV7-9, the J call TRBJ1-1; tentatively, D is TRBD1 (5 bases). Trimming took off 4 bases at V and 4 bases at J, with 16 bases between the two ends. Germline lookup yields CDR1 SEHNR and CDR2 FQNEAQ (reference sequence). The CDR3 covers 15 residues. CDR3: CASSYPGGGSTEAFF. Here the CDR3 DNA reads TGTGCCAGCAGCTACCCCGGGGGGGGTTCCACTGAAGCTTTCTTT.

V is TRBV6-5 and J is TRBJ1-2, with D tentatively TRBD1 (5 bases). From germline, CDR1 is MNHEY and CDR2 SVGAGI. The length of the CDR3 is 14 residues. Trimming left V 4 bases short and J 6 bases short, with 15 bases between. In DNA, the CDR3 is TGTGCCAGCAGTTTTTCAGGGAGGAGGGATGGCTACACCTTC. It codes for CASSFSGRRDGYTF.

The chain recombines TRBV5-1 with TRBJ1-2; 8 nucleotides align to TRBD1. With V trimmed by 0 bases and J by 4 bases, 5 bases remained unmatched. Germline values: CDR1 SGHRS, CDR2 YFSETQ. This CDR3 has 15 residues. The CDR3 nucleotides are TGCGCCAGCAGCTTGGGTGGGACAGGATTCTATGGCTACACCTTC. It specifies CASSLGGTGFYGYTF.

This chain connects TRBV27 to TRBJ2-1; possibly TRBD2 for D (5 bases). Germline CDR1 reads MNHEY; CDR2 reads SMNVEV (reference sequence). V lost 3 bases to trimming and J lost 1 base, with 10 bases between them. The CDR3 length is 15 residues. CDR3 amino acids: CASSFEGTSYNEQFF. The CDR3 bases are TGTGCCAGCAGTTTTGAGGGAACTTCCTACAATGAGCAGTTCTTC.

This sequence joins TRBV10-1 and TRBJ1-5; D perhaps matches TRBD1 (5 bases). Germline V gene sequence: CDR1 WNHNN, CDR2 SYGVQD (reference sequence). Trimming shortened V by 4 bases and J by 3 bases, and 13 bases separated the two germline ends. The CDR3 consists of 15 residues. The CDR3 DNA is TGCGCCAGCAGTGCCAGGGTGGGTACCAATCAGCCCCAGCATTTT. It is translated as CASSARVGTNQPQHF.

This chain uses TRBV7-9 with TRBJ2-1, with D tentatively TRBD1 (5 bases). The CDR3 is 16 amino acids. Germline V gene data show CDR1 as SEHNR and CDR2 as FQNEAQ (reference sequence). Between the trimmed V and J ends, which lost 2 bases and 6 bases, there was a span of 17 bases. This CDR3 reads CASSLQPQDKSNEQFF. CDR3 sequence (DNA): TGTGCCAGCAGCTTACAGCCCCAGGACAAGAGCAATGAGCAGTTCTTC.

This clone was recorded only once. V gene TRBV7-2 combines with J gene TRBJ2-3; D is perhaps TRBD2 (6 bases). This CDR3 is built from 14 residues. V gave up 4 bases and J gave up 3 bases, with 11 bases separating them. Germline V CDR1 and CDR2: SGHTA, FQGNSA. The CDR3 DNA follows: TGTGCCAGCAGCTATATGACTAGTACAGATACGCAGTATTTT. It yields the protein CASSYMTSTDTQYF.

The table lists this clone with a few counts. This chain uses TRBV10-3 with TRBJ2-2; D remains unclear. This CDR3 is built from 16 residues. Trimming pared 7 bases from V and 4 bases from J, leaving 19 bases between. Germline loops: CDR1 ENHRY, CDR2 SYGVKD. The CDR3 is CAITESARPLTGELFF. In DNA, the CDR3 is TGTGCCATCACGGAAAGCGCCCGACCCCTCACCGGGGAGCTGTTTTTT.